A selection of T cell receptor beta chains follows, all from one sample in a study of CD8 T cells in ankylosing spondylitis. MiXCR, run by TCRdb on the 5' RACE reads, gives a single entry per CDR3 protein. The sample lists hundreds of thousands of distinct CDR3 sequences, 25% to 30% seen once, with 5% to 8% in the top ten. Sequencing used blood, either unsorted or a sorted T cell fraction (not recorded which). Receptor source: a male donor with ankylosing spondylitis or in good health (not recorded which). Both conserved end residues are part of each CDR3. Each record gives: CDR3 protein, D gene, J gene, clone size, V gene. A D gene is named only where the DNA matches it firmly. Expanded clones get a size class; other rows say once, few or many, or leave the size out.

CASSLGGASGSSYNEQFF | TRBD2 | TRBJ2-1 | many | TRBV5-1
CSVDRGSEKLFF | TRBD1 | TRBJ1-4 | - | TRBV29-1
CASSLPRPGLAGFNEQFF | TRBD2 | TRBJ2-1 | - | TRBV5-4
CASSLDGNTIYF | - | TRBJ1-3 | many | TRBV5-1
CSVGEVTQYF | - | TRBJ2-3 | few | TRBV29-1
CSARDPQEQNYEQYF | - | TRBJ2-7 | few | TRBV20-1
CASSSNTAGTGGTEAFF | TRBD1 | TRBJ1-1 | - | TRBV28
CSASQLSYEQYF | - | TRBJ2-7 | few | TRBV20-1
CASSFGIRDEQYF | - | TRBJ2-7 | many | TRBV7-8
CASSPGQGALGRHEQYF | TRBD1 | TRBJ2-7 | many | TRBV5-1
CASKPTGAQPQHF | TRBD1 | TRBJ1-5 | - | TRBV12-3/TRBV12-4
CASSLAIGRARNEQFF | TRBD2 | TRBJ2-1 | - | TRBV5-6
CASHGGGNQPQHF | - | TRBJ1-5 | many | TRBV12-3/TRBV12-4
CASSLRSGRSTDTQYF | - | TRBJ2-3 | many | TRBV5-6
CASSGRGLQETQYF | - | TRBJ2-5 | - | TRBV25-1
CASRLTGNTEAFF | - | TRBJ1-1 | many | TRBV5-1
CASSLSSPNTDTQYF | - | TRBJ2-3 | few | TRBV5-1
CSARAVGLAGNTGELFF | TRBD2 | TRBJ2-2 | many | TRBV20-1
CASSQVGAAGAYNEQFF | TRBD2 | TRBJ2-1 | few | TRBV3-1
CASSSTKTVNTEAFF | - | TRBJ1-1 | - | TRBV7-9